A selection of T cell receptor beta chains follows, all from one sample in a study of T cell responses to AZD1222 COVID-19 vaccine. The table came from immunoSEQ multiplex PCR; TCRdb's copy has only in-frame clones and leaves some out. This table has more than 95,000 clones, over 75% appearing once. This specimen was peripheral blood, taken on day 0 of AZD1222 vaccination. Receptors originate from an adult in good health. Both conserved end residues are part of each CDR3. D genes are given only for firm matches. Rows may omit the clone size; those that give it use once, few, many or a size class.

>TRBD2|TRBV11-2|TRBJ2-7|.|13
CASSLLAGAEQYF
TGTGCCAGCAGCTTGCTAGCGGGAGCCGAGCAGTACTTC
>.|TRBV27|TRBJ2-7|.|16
CASSLMGTYITYEQYF
TGTGCCAGCAGTTTAATGGGGACCTACATTACCTACGAGCAGTACTTC
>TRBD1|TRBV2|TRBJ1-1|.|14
CASSLSDRDTEAFF
TGTGCCAGCAGTCTATCGGACAGGGACACTGAAGCTTTCTTT
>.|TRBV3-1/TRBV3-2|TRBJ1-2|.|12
CASSPGQSGYTF
TGTGCCAGCAGCCCAGGACAGTCTGGCTACACCTTC
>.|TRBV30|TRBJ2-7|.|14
CAWGFQGFSYEQYF
TGTGCCTGGGGGTTCCAGGGGTTCTCCTACGAGCAGTACTTC
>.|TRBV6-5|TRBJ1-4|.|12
CASRGQGEKLFF
TGTGCCAGCAGGGGGCAGGGTGAAAAACTGTTTTTT
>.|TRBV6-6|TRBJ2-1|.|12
CASSLPGNEQFF
TGTGCCAGCAGTTTACCGGGTAATGAGCAGTTCTTC
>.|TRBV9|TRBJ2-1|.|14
CASSGGKSYNEQFF
TGTGCCAGCAGCGGCGGGAAGTCCTACAATGAGCAGTTCTTC
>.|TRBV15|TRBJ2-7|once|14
CATSREYTAYEQYF
TGTGCCACCAGCAGAGAATATACAGCGTACGAGCAGTACTTC
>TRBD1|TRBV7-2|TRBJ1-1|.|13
CASSLAGQGKTFF
TGTGCCAGCAGCTTAGCGGGACAGGGTAAAACTTTCTTT
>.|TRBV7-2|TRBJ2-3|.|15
CASSNRDTSTDTQYF
TGTGCCAGCAGCAACCGGGACACTAGCACAGATACGCAGTATTTT
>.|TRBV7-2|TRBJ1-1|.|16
CASSLVSRVGAAEAFF
TGTGCCAGCAGCTTAGTGAGTAGGGTCGGGGCCGCTGAAGCTTTCTTT
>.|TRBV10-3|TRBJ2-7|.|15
CAISPVGVLAYEQYF
TGTGCCATCAGTCCAGTCGGGGTCCTCGCCTACGAGCAGTACTTC
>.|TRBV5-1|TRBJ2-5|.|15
CASSSQGRGVETQYF
TGCGCCAGCAGCTCTCAAGGCAGGGGTGTTGAGACCCAGTACTTC
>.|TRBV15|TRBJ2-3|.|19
CATSRDISRRGRKTDTQYF
TGTGCCACCAGCAGAGATATATCCCGCCGAGGGAGGAAAACAGATACGCAGTATTTT
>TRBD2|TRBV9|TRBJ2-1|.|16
CASSGAGTSAPNEQFF
TGTGCCAGCAGCGGCGCCGGGACTAGCGCCCCCAATGAGCAGTTCTTC
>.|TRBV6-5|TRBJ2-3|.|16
CASSYTIPAGSDTQYF
TGTGCCAGCAGTTACACCATTCCGGCGGGGAGCGATACGCAGTATTTT
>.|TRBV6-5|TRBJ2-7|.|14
CASSYLPGRDEQYF
TGTGCCAGCAGTTACCTGCCAGGTCGGGACGAGCAGTACTTC
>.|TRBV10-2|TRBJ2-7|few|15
CASRLGDTRLREQYF
TGCGCCAGCAGATTGGGAGACACCCGCCTGCGAGAGCAGTACTTC
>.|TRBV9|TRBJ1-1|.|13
CASSGSDGHLAFF
TGTGCCAGCAGCGGATCGGACGGCCATCTGGCTTTCTTT
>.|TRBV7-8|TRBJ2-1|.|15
CASCPQGRSYNEQFF
TGTGCCAGCTGTCCCCAGGGACGGAGCTACAATGAGCAGTTCTTC
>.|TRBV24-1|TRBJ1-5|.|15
CATRGHQDSNQPQHF
TGTGCCACCAGGGGCCACCAAGATAGCAATCAGCCCCAGCATTTT
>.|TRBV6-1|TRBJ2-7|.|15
CASSEAGTDPYEQYF
TGTGCCAGCAGTGAAGCAGGGACGGACCCCTACGAGCAGTACTTC
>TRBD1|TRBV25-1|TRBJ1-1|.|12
CASRTGYTEAFF
TGTGCCAGTCGGACAGGGTACACTGAAGCTTTCTTT
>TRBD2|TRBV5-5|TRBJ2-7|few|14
CASSSTSGALEQYF
TGTGCCAGCAGCTCCACTAGCGGGGCCCTGGAGCAGTACTTC
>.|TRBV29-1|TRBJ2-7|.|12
CSVEGIGNEQYF
TGCAGCGTTGAAGGGATCGGAAACGAGCAGTACTTC
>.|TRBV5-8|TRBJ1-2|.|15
CASSLGPGANYGYTF
TGTGCCAGCAGCTTGGGGCCGGGGGCGAACTATGGCTACACCTTC
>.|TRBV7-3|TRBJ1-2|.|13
CASRRTGSDGYTF
TGTGCCAGCAGGCGCACAGGGTCCGATGGCTACACCTTC
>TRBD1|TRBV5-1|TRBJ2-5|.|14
CASSLGDRLETQYF
TGCGCCAGCAGCTTGGGGGACAGGCTGGAGACCCAGTACTTC
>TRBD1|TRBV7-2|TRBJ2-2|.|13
CASSLDRVGELFF
TGTGCCAGCAGCCTGGACAGGGTTGGGGAGCTGTTTTTT
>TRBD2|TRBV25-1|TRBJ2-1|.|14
CASRSGSSYNEQFF
TGTGCCAGCCGTAGCGGGAGCTCCTACAATGAGCAGTTCTTC
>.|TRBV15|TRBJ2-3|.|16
CATSGLTERDTDTQYF
TGTGCCACCAGCGGTTTGACAGAAAGGGACACAGATACGCAGTATTTT
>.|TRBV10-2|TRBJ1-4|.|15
CASSAIQGFNEKLFF
TGCGCCAGCAGCGCGATACAGGGATTTAATGAAAAACTGTTTTTT
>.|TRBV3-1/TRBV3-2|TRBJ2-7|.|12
CASSQANYEQYF
TGTGCCAGCAGCCAAGCGAACTACGAGCAGTACTTC
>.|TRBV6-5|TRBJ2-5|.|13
CASRWSTQETQYF
TGTGCCAGCAGGTGGAGCACCCAAGAGACCCAGTACTTC
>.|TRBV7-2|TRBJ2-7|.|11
CASSSAVEQYF
TGTGCCAGCAGCTCCGCAGTCGAGCAGTACTTC
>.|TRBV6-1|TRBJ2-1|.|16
CASSELAGVAYNEQFF
TGTGCCAGCAGTGAATTGGCGGGTGTGGCCTACAATGAGCAGTTCTTC
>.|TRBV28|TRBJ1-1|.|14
CASSLGGGGLEAFF
TGTGCCAGCAGTTTAGGAGGGGGGGGCTTAGAAGCTTTCTTT
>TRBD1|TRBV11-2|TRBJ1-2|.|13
CASSRGQGYGYTF
TGTGCCAGCAGCCGAGGACAGGGCTATGGCTACACCTTC
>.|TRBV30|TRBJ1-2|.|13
CAWSVLDYGGYTF
TGTGCCTGGAGTGTACTGGATTACGGTGGCTACACCTTC
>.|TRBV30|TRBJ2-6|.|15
CAWRMSLGGANVLTF
TGTGCCTGGAGGATGAGCCTAGGGGGGGCCAACGTCCTGACTTTC
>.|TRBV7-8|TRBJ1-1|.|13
CASSATWGTEAFF
TGTGCCAGCAGCGCAACATGGGGCACTGAAGCTTTCTTT
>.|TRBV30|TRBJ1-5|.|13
CAWRLDSNQPQHF
TGTGCCTGGAGATTGGATAGCAATCAGCCCCAGCATTTT
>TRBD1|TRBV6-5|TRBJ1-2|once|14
CASSYQAGGDGYTF
TGTGCCAGCAGTTACCAAGCAGGGGGCGACGGCTACACCTTC
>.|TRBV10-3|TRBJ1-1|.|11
CAISSGAEAFF
TGTGCCATCAGTTCAGGCGCTGAAGCTTTCTTT
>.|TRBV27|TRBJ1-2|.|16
CASSPGGSSHDYGYTF
TGTGCCAGCAGCCCAGGAGGGTCCAGCCATGACTATGGCTACACCTTC
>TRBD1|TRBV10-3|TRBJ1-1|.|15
CAISDLRQGHTEAFF
TGTGCCATCAGTGATTTACGACAGGGCCACACTGAAGCTTTCTTT
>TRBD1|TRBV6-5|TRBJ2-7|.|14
CASSPDRGPYEQYF
TGTGCCAGCAGCCCAGACAGGGGGCCCTACGAGCAGTACTTC
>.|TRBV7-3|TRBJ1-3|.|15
CASSVGPSSGNTIYF
TGTGCCAGCAGCGTAGGGCCCAGCTCTGGAAACACCATATATTTT
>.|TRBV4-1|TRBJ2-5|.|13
CASSQWRGETQYF
TGCGCCAGCAGCCAATGGCGAGGGGAGACCCAGTACTTC
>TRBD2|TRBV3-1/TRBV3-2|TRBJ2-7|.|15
CASSQDSGRVYEQYF
TGTGCCAGCAGCCAAGACAGCGGGAGGGTCTACGAGCAGTACTTC
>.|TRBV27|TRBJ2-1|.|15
CASSFGQVPSAEQFF
TGTGCCAGCAGTTTTGGCCAAGTCCCCTCTGCCGAGCAGTTCTTC
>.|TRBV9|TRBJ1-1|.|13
CASSKGRNTEAFF
TGTGCCAGCAGCAAGGGGAGGAACACTGAAGCTTTCTTT
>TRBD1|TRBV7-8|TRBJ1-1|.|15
CASSLEPTGEFEAFF
TGTGCCAGCAGCTTAGAACCCACAGGGGAATTTGAAGCTTTCTTT
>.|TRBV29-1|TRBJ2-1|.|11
CSVEDVWGQFF
TGCAGCGTCGAGGACGTCTGGGGGCAGTTCTTC
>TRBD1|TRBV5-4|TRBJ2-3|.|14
CASSSGQGSDTQYF
TGTGCCAGCAGCTCGGGACAGGGGTCAGATACGCAGTATTTT
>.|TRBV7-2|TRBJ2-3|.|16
CASSLVGRGEGDTQYF
TGTGCCAGCAGCTTAGTTGGGCGGGGCGAGGGAGATACGCAGTATTTT
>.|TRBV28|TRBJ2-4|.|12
CASSLSTGIQYF
TGTGCCAGCAGTTTATCGACAGGCATTCAGTACTTC
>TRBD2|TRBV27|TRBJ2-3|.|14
CASSSGLAGSTQYF
TGTGCCAGCAGTTCCGGACTAGCGGGCAGTACGCAGTATTTT